This TCR beta chain stems from a study of shared clonotypes between healthy human individuals. The wider study: A donor's plate count was three for CD4 naive and three for CD4 memory; CD8 naive had two and CD8 memory one. Findings and caveats of the study: Clonotype sharing among the donors was expected to vary with sequencing depth. In general, naive subsets displayed greater estimated richness than memory subsets did.

Naive CD8 populations comprised CD45RO-negative cells positively selected for CCR7, excluding terminally differentiated effector memory CD45RA+ cells. Every one of the donors was a Caucasian adult that lived in Nashville, Tennessee. Assay: immunoSEQ multiplex PCR; the TCRdb copy retains only in-frame clones and omits some. In the table there are some 2,100,000 clones, 90% to 95% of which are singletons. The CDR3 length is 13 residues. In germline, CDR1 is SGHRS, CDR2 YFSETQ. V was shortened by 0 bases and J by 6 bases, with 10 bases between the two germline ends. Worth noting for this clone: As yet, its antigen is unknown.

This TCR derives from a man aged 18 to 29 in good health. Some clones in this sample may be carry-over from other donors' samples. The specimen sequenced was naive CD8+ T cells from PBMCs. The rearrangement joins TRBV5-1 to TRBJ2-7, with D possibly TRBD2 on 7 matching bases. As DNA, the CDR3 is TGCGCCAGCAGCTTGGGGGAGGGGGTCGAGCAGTACTTC. Translating it yields CASSLGEGVEQYF.